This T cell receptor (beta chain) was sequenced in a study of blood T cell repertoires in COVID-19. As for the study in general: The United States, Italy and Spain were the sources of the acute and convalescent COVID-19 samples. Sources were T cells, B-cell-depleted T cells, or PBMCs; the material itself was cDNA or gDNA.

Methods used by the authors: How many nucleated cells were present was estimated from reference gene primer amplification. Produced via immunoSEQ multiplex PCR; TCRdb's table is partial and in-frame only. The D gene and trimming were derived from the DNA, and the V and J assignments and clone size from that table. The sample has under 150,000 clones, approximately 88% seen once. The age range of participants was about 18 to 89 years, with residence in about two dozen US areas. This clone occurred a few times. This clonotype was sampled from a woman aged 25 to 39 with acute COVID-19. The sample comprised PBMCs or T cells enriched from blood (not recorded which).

The CDR3 loop is CASSTTGAVNTEAFF. CDR3 DNA: TGCGCCAGCAGCACCACAGGGGCGGTGAACACTGAAGCTTTCTTT. The V call is TRBV5-1, the J call TRBJ1-1; the match to TRBD1 covers 7 bases. Per germline, CDR1 SGHRS and CDR2 YFSETQ. Unmatched junction bases numbered 6, after V lost 4 bases and J lost 0 bases. The CDR3 has 15 amino acids.